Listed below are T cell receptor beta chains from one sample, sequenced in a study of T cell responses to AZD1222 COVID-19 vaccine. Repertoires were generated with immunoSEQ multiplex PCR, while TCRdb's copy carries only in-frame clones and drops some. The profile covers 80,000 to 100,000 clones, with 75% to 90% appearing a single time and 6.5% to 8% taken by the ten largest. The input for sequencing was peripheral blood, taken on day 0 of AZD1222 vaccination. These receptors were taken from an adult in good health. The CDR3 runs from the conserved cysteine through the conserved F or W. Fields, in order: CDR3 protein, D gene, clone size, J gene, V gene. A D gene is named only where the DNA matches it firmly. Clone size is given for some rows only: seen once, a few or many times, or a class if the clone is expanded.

CDR3: CASSLGQGVYNEQFF
D: TRBD1
size: -
J: TRBJ2-1
V: TRBV7-3

CDR3: CASSRDGRNQPQHF
D: -
size: -
J: TRBJ1-5
V: TRBV5-1

CDR3: CASTGAGPDEAFF
D: -
size: once
J: TRBJ1-1
V: TRBV6-5

CDR3: CASKRDTYNEQFF
D: -
size: -
J: TRBJ2-1
V: TRBV7-9

CDR3: CASSQDAGSSSYNEQFF
D: -
size: -
J: TRBJ2-1
V: TRBV4-3

CDR3: CASGPDGYEQYF
D: -
size: -
J: TRBJ2-7
V: TRBV6-5

CDR3: CASSEFFGGGRNTEAFF
D: -
size: -
J: TRBJ1-1
V: TRBV2

CDR3: CASSSAGFYGYTF
D: -
size: once
J: TRBJ1-2
V: TRBV5-4

CDR3: CASSLGQGNYGYTF
D: TRBD1
size: -
J: TRBJ1-2
V: TRBV5-4

CDR3: CATSRDRVDYEQYF
D: -
size: once
J: TRBJ2-7
V: TRBV15

CDR3: CASSGPWGNYGYTF
D: -
size: -
J: TRBJ1-2
V: TRBV6-5

CDR3: CASKGGNTIYF
D: -
size: -
J: TRBJ1-3
V: TRBV28

CDR3: CASNLGFNTGELFF
D: -
size: once
J: TRBJ2-2
V: TRBV19

CDR3: CASSLVGLAGGRSYNEQFF
D: TRBD2
size: -
J: TRBJ2-1
V: TRBV5-1

CDR3: CATSGLAGATGELFF
D: -
size: -
J: TRBJ2-2
V: TRBV24-1

CDR3: CASSMGQGRYEQYF
D: TRBD1
size: -
J: TRBJ2-7
V: TRBV5-4

CDR3: CASGSGSNTEAFF
D: -
size: -
J: TRBJ1-1
V: TRBV5-1

CDR3: CASSFLAGRSNQPQHF
D: -
size: -
J: TRBJ1-5
V: TRBV6-2/TRBV6-3

CDR3: CASSLATGYNTEAFF
D: TRBD1
size: -
J: TRBJ1-1
V: TRBV7-9

CDR3: CASRPWREYGYTF
D: -
size: -
J: TRBJ1-2
V: TRBV2

CDR3: CASSYEGPAGGPGQFF
D: TRBD2
size: -
J: TRBJ2-1
V: TRBV6-5

CDR3: CSAGRQQIF
D: -
size: -
J: TRBJ1-2
V: TRBV29-1

CDR3: CASSEQGDTEAFF
D: TRBD1
size: -
J: TRBJ1-1
V: TRBV27

CDR3: CASSTGGGYEQYF
D: TRBD1
size: -
J: TRBJ2-7
V: TRBV5-1

CDR3: CSVDRADYKGKFF
D: -
size: -
J: TRBJ2-1
V: TRBV29-1

CDR3: CASSETGANYGYTF
D: TRBD1
size: -
J: TRBJ1-2
V: TRBV6-1

CDR3: CASSLGRSQPDYGYTF
D: -
size: -
J: TRBJ1-2
V: TRBV11-2

CDR3: CASSSYDQPQHF
D: -
size: -
J: TRBJ1-5
V: TRBV7-2

CDR3: CASSLGQGYKNEQFF
D: TRBD1
size: -
J: TRBJ2-1
V: TRBV6-5

CDR3: CASSSGGRYGYTF
D: -
size: -
J: TRBJ1-2
V: TRBV28

CDR3: CASSQDREETQYF
D: TRBD1
size: -
J: TRBJ2-5
V: TRBV4-3

CDR3: CASSPGQLYEQYF
D: -
size: -
J: TRBJ2-7
V: TRBV18

CDR3: CASSLAAATDTQYF
D: -
size: -
J: TRBJ2-3
V: TRBV7-2

CDR3: CSVVLAGRTYEQYF
D: TRBD2
size: -
J: TRBJ2-7
V: TRBV29-1

CDR3: CASSPRLAGGAEQFF
D: TRBD2
size: -
J: TRBJ2-1
V: TRBV7-2

CDR3: CASRRTGQGIFYEQYF
D: TRBD1
size: -
J: TRBJ2-7
V: TRBV6-6

CDR3: CAISGQGPSSNQPQHF
D: TRBD1
size: once
J: TRBJ1-5
V: TRBV10-3

CDR3: CATSGRSEQFF
D: -
size: -
J: TRBJ2-1
V: TRBV24-1

CDR3: CASSYVPRRLTQGASWTEAFF
D: TRBD1
size: -
J: TRBJ1-1
V: TRBV6-6

CDR3: CASSLGLAGSQGELFF
D: TRBD2
size: -
J: TRBJ2-2
V: TRBV7-6

CDR3: CASIGGGHEQYF
D: -
size: -
J: TRBJ2-7
V: TRBV28